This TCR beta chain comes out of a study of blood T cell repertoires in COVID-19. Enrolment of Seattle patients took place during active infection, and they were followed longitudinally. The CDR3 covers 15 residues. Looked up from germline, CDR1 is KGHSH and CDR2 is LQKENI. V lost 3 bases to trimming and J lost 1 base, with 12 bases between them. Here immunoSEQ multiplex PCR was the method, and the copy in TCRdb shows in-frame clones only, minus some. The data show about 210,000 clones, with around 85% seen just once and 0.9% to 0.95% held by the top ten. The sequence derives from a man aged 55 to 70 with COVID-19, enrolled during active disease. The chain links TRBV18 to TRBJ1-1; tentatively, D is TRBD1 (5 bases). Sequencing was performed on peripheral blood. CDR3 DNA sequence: TGTGCCAGCTCACCTTCCGCCCAGGGGAACACTGAAGCTTTCTTT. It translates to CASSPSAQGNTEAFF.